The 32 T cell receptor beta chains below all came from one sample that was sequenced in a study of shared clonotypes between healthy human individuals. Profiled with immunoSEQ multiplex PCR; TCRdb holds only in-frame clones, not every one. The sample carries 2 million to 2.5 million clones, nearly 97% recorded once. Sequencing was performed on naive CD4+ T cells sorted from blood. Subset noted: CD45RA+ positively selected. These receptors all stem from a man younger than 35 in good health.

The chain links TRBV6-1 to TRBJ1-1, with no clear D. Trimming cost V 7 bases and J 2 bases, with 11 bases left between them. This CDR3 contains 13 residues. Germline V lookup: CDR1 MNHNS, CDR2 SASEGT. CDR3 protein: CASMTALNTEAFF. The DNA of the CDR3 is TGTGCCAGCATGACGGCCTTAAACACTGAAGCTTTCTTT.

A note on this clone: Other DNA sequences in this specimen translate into the identical CDR3. The J gene is TRBJ1-3, the V gene TRBV7-2; D not resolved. Germline V gene lookup returns CDR1 SGHTA and CDR2 FQGNSA. V dropped 5 bases and J dropped 2 bases, with 13 bases sitting between them. This CDR3 is 15 amino acids long. CDR3 amino acids: CASSARTGTGNTIYF. The CDR3 nucleotides are TGTGCCAGCAGCGCAAGGACGGGGACTGGAAACACCATATATTTT.

The rearrangement uses TRBV6-5 and TRBJ1-1, with 12 bases identical to TRBD1. CDR3 length: 15 amino acids. CDR1 MNHEY and CDR2 SVGAGI come from the germline V gene. After removal of 8 bases from V and 4 bases from J, the junction contained 8 bases not matched to a gene. CDR3 protein: CASWDRGRRGTEAFF. As DNA, the CDR3 is TGTGCCAGCTGGGACAGGGGGCGCCGGGGCACTGAAGCTTTCTTT.

The rearrangement joins TRBV6-6 to TRBJ2-7; 10 nucleotides line up with TRBD1. Germline V lookup: CDR1 MNHNY, CDR2 SVGAGI (reference sequence). This CDR3 has 12 residues. Trimming at V came to 11 bases and at J to 2 bases, leaving 3 bases not matched to a gene. The CDR3 loop reads CAGGQGTYEQYF. CDR3 bases: TGTGCCGGGGGACAGGGGACCTACGAGCAGTACTTC.

The chain combines TRBV10-3 with TRBJ1-2; no reliable D call. Deletions cut 6 bases from V and 8 bases from J, with 10 bases between. The germline V gene encodes CDR1 ENHRY and CDR2 SYGVKD. The length of the CDR3 is 11 residues. In nucleotides, the CDR3 is TGTGCCATCAGGGGGTCGACGGGCTACACCTTC. Amino acids: CAIRGSTGYTF.

For this clone: Because the CDR3 is missing its conserved closing phenylalanine or tryptophan, this is likely a read error. This sequence joins TRBV6-5 and TRBJ1-2, with D possibly TRBD1 on 5 matching bases. Trimming cost V 6 bases and J 5 bases, with 19 bases left between them. CDR3 length: 15 residues. Germline CDR1 is MNHEY and CDR2 is SVGAGI. The CDR3: CASRRTGRGSYGYTY. In nucleotides, the CDR3 is TGTGCCAGCAGGAGAACGGGTCGGGGGAGTTATGGCTACACCTAC.

The genes are TRBV6-6 and TRBJ2-7, with a possible D match to TRBD1 (5 bases). The germline V gene encodes CDR1 MNHNY and CDR2 SVGAGI (reference sequence). Trimming shortened V by 2 bases and J by 3 bases, and 11 bases separated the two germline ends. The CDR3 extends over 14 amino acids. Here the CDR3 reads CASSYGQRDYEQYF. CDR3 nucleotides: TGTGCCAGCAGTTACGGACAAAGGGACTACGAGCAGTACTTC.

The chain carries TRBV6-1 and TRBJ1-1, with no clear D. Trimming stripped 7 bases from V and 1 base from J, with 10 bases between. Germline values: CDR1 MNHNS, CDR2 SASEGT. The CDR3 runs to 13 residues. The CDR3 bases are TGTGCCAGCACCCAACCCCAGAACACTGAAGCTTTCTTT. Translation: CASTQPQNTEAFF.

The chain recombines TRBV5-1 with TRBJ1-1; 7 bases are shared with TRBD1. Trimming at V came to 4 bases and at J to 7 bases, leaving 13 bases not matched to a gene. This CDR3 spans 15 amino acids. CDR1 and CDR2 from the germline V gene are SGHRS and YFSETQ. For the CDR3, the DNA is TGCGCCAGCAGCCCGGACGGGACAGCTTCTGATGAAGCTTTCTTT. Amino acids: CASSPDGTASDEAFF.

This sequence joins TRBV5-4 and TRBJ1-1; 9 bases fit TRBD1. The CDR3 contains 14 residues. V lost 4 bases, J lost 6 bases, and 7 bases stayed unmatched. The germline gives CDR1 SGHNT, CDR2 YYREEE (reference sequence). The CDR3 protein is CASSPRTGDPEAFF. The CDR3 DNA sequence: TGTGCCAGCAGCCCCAGGACAGGGGACCCTGAAGCTTTCTTT.

The CDR3 loop reads CASSEARTRGQFF. CDR3 DNA: TGTGCCAGCAGTGAAGCTAGGACTAGGGGGCAGTTCTTC. The rearrangement uses TRBV6-1 and TRBJ2-1; 7 positions match TRBD2. V trimming: 0 bases; J trimming: 12 bases; junction bases outside the gene matches: 5. This CDR3 is 13 amino acids long. Germline V gene sequence: CDR1 MNHNS, CDR2 SASEGT.

The rearrangement uses TRBV30 and TRBJ1-6, with D perhaps TRBD1 (6 bases). Germline CDR1 is GTSNPN and CDR2 is SVGIG (reference sequence). V lost 5 bases and J 8 bases, leaving 13 bases between the germline ends. The length of the CDR3 is 13 residues. The CDR3 nucleotides are TGTGCCTGGGACCAGGACAGATATTCACCCCTCCACTTT. Translation gives CAWDQDRYSPLHF.

CDR3 DNA sequence: TGCAGCGTTGAAGAGTTAGTGGATGGCTACACCTTC. Its translation: CSVEELVDGYTF. The chain recombines TRBV29-1 with TRBJ1-2; D is uncertain. V lost 0 bases to trimming and J lost 6 bases, with 8 bases between them. The CDR3 spans 12 residues. From germline, CDR1 is SQVTM and CDR2 ANQGSEA.

The V call is TRBV6-5, the J call TRBJ2-3; D is unclear. Trimming took off 10 bases at V and 0 bases at J, with 11 bases between the two ends. Per germline, CDR1 MNHEY and CDR2 SVGAGI. The CDR3 is 13 amino acids. The CDR3 protein is CAIQQSSTDTQYF. CDR3 bases: TGTGCCATCCAGCAGTCTAGCACAGATACGCAGTATTTT.

The chain couples TRBV28 to TRBJ1-1; 7 nucleotides match TRBD1. Germline assignment: CDR1 MDHEN and CDR2 SYDVKM. V was pared by 4 bases and J by 4 bases, with 6 bases of the junction left unmatched. The CDR3 totals 14 residues. The CDR3 protein is CASSSRGGGTEAFF. In nucleotides, the CDR3 is TGTGCCAGCAGTTCCCGAGGGGGCGGCACTGAAGCTTTCTTT.

The genes are TRBV28 and TRBJ2-5; D gene unclear. V shed 6 bases and J shed 2 bases, with 19 bases lying between them. The CDR3 loop spans 16 amino acids. Germline values: CDR1 MDHEN, CDR2 SYDVKM. CDR3 protein: CASSPTPSTSQETQYF. CDR3 nucleotides: TGTGCCAGCAGCCCTACACCCTCGACATCACAAGAGACCCAGTACTTC.

The chain uses TRBV15 and TRBJ2-1; 10 bases line up with TRBD2. The CDR3 is made up of 17 amino acids. Germline V gene lookup returns CDR1 LNHNV and CDR2 YYDKDF (reference sequence). J was trimmed by 8 bases and V by 0 bases; bases with no gene match: 10. CDR3 amino acids: CATSRDTWASGGYEQFF. CDR3 bases: TGTGCCACCAGCAGAGATACGTGGGCTAGCGGGGGCTATGAGCAGTTCTTC.

The V and J genes are TRBV19 and TRBJ2-7; 10 positions match TRBD1. After removal of 4 bases from V and 4 bases from J, the junction contained 7 bases not matched to a gene. Germline CDR1 reads LNHDA; CDR2 reads SQIVND (reference sequence). The CDR3 totals 15 residues. Written as DNA, the CDR3 is TGTGCCAGTAGTAGGGCCGGGACAGGGGTGTACGAGCAGTACTTC. Translating gives CASSRAGTGVYEQYF.

Notes on this clone: One end of the junction varies from germline; a read error may be responsible. The chain employs TRBV7-7 and TRBJ2-3, with 7 bases aligning to TRBD1. The CDR3 is 15 amino acids. Germline V gives CDR1 SSHAT, CDR2 FNYEAQ (reference sequence). CDR3 nucleotide sequence: TGTGCTAGCAGCTTCAGGACAGGAGGCACAGATACGCAGTATTTT. Protein sequence: CASSFRTGGTDTQYF.

With respect to this clone: The sample contains more than one DNA sequence encoding this CDR3. J is TRBJ2-2 and V is TRBV7-9; D uncertain. Trimming shortened V by 2 bases and J by 6 bases, and 4 bases separated the two germline ends. Germline V gene lookup returns CDR1 SEHNR and CDR2 FQNEAQ (reference sequence). CDR3 length: 12 residues. The CDR3 loop reads CASSLTAGELFF. CDR3 DNA sequence: TGTGCCAGCAGCTTAACAGCCGGGGAGCTGTTTTTT. The full variable domain, its missing parts supplied by reference TRBV7-9 and TRBJ2-2, is DTGVSQNPRHKITKRGQNVTFRCDPISEHNRLYWYRQTLGQGPEFLTYFQNEAQLEKSRLLSDRFSAERPKGSFSTLEIQRTEQGDSAMYLCASSLTAGELFFGEGSRLTVL.

The chain uses TRBV6-1 and TRBJ2-1; TRBD2 matches at 9 bases. This CDR3 region has 16 residues. The V gene's germline CDR1 is MNHNS and CDR2 SASEGT. J lost 6 bases, V lost 1 base, and 7 bases had no gene match. The CDR3 DNA follows: TGTGCCAGCAGTGAAGAACCAGCGGGGGGCTTCAATGAGCAGTTCTTC. It translates to CASSEEPAGGFNEQFF.

The V gene is TRBV15, the J gene TRBJ2-7; possible D gene TRBD2, 6 bases. Germline loops: CDR1 LNHNV, CDR2 YYDKDF (reference sequence). V lost 0 bases and J 3 bases, leaving 12 bases between the germline ends. This CDR3 is 15 amino acids long. CDR3 in amino acids: CATSREPGLIYEQYF. The DNA for the CDR3 is TGTGCCACCAGCAGAGAACCGGGACTGATCTACGAGCAGTACTTC.

The chain uses TRBV28 and TRBJ2-1; D perhaps matches TRBD1 (5 bases). V was shortened by 6 bases and J by 0 bases, with 12 bases between the two germline ends. This CDR3 spans 15 amino acids. The V gene's germline CDR1 is MDHEN and CDR2 SYDVKM. This CDR3 reads CASRSQGSSYNEQFF. CDR3 sequence (DNA): TGTGCCAGCAGATCCCAGGGTAGCTCCTACAATGAGCAGTTCTTC.

The genes are TRBV2 and TRBJ2-5; 7 nucleotides agree with TRBD2. V lost 1 base to trimming and J lost 7 bases; unmatched junction nucleotides: 6. Germline V gene lookup returns CDR1 SNHLY and CDR2 FYNNEI. The CDR3 is 14 amino acids. The CDR3 reads CASSEEGGAATQYF. The CDR3 DNA is TGTGCCAGCAGTGAAGAGGGAGGGGCAGCGACCCAGTACTTC.

This clone has only a few counts. V gene TRBV11-1 combines with J gene TRBJ1-2; perhaps TRBD1 as D (6 bases). This CDR3 spans 14 amino acids. The V gene lost 3 bases and the J gene lost 3 bases, with 11 bases spanning the gap. Germline-derived CDR1 and CDR2 are SGHAT and FQDESV (reference sequence). The CDR3 region is CASSFPGTHYGYTF. The CDR3 region has the DNA TGTGCCAGCAGCTTCCCGGGGACACACTATGGCTACACCTTC.

The chain uses TRBV18 and TRBJ2-5, with D possibly TRBD2 on 5 matching bases. Looked up from germline, CDR1 is KGHSH and CDR2 is LQKENI. This CDR3 contains 16 residues. V was trimmed by 0 bases and J by 4 bases, leaving 15 bases between them. Here the CDR3 reads CASSPPSAGWGETQYF. The CDR3 DNA reads as TGTGCCAGCTCACCACCGTCGGCGGGTTGGGGAGAGACCCAGTACTTC. Based on the CDR3 plus reference TRBV18 and TRBJ2-5, the full variable domain is NAGVMQNPRHLVRRRGQEARLRCSPMKGHSHVYWYRQLPEEGLKFMVYLQKENIIDESGMPKERFSAEFPKEGPSILRIQQVVRGDSAAYFCASSPPSAGWGETQYFGPGTRLLVL.

As DNA, the CDR3 is TGCGCCAGCAGCGTAACCGGGATCACAGAAGTCGGGGCGTATGGCTACACCTTC. Translating gives CASSVTGITEVGAYGYTF. The chain employs TRBV5-1 and TRBJ1-2; D perhaps matches TRBD1 (5 bases). V was trimmed by 4 bases and J by 5 bases, leaving 27 bases between them. The CDR3 is 18 amino acids. Germline CDR1 is SGHRS and CDR2 is YFSETQ.

V and J are TRBV11-3 and TRBJ2-1; weak D call: TRBD1 (6 bases). Germline V gives CDR1 SGHNT, CDR2 YENEEA. With 8 bases removed from V and 7 bases from J, the gap between germline ends came to 15 bases. This CDR3 is 13 amino acids long. The CDR3 nucleotides are TGTGCCAGCGGCTCAGGGGCGTATAATGAGCAGTTCTTC. It encodes CASGSGAYNEQFF.

This chain joins TRBV6-5 and TRBJ2-2; D gene uncertain. This CDR3 region has 15 residues. Per the germline V gene, CDR1 is MNHEY and CDR2 is SVGAGI. The ends were cut back, 6 bases at V and 5 bases at J, with 16 bases in the middle. The DNA for the CDR3 is TGTGCCAGCAGCGTCCTCCGGGTTCGAACCGGGGAGCTGTTTTTT. It is translated as CASSVLRVRTGELFF.

A word on this clone: Distinct nucleotide sequences in the sample also encode this CDR3. The chain couples TRBV7-2 to TRBJ2-1, with D unresolved. Trimming took off 1 base at V and 2 bases at J, with 3 bases between the two ends. Germline assignment: CDR1 SGHTA and CDR2 FQGNSA. The CDR3 contains 13 residues. CDR3 DNA: TGTGCCAGCAGCTTAGGTCCCTACAATGAGCAGTTCTTC. Translation gives CASSLGPYNEQFF.

This sequence joins TRBV19 and TRBJ1-1, with D possibly TRBD1 on 6 matching bases. The V and J ends lost 4 bases and 6 bases respectively, with 9 bases between them. This CDR3 is 12 amino acids long. Germline CDR1 reads LNHDA; CDR2 reads SQIVND (reference sequence). The CDR3 nucleotides are TGTGCCAGTAGTAGAAGGGGGTCTGAAGCTTTCTTT. Amino acids: CASSRRGSEAFF.

This clone was seen only once. The chain links TRBV5-6 to TRBJ2-5; 12 nucleotides match TRBD2. The CDR3 totals 17 residues. V gave up 2 bases and J gave up 1 base; unmatched junction bases: 6. Per the germline V gene, CDR1 is SGHDT and CDR2 is YYEEEE. In DNA form, the CDR3 reads TGTGCCAGCAGCTTACCACTAGCGGGGGGCGTCCAAGAGACCCAGTACTTC. Translating it yields CASSLPLAGGVQETQYF.